Presented here are 31 T cell receptor beta chains from one specimen sequenced in a study of response to subunit inactivated influenza vaccine. TCRdb itself ran the RT-PCR reads through MiXCR, one entry per CDR3 protein. The sample lists 500,000 or so distinct CDR3 sequences, 16% occurring once. The starting material was CD4+ T cells sorted from PBMCs, obtained about 23 months after vaccination. Receptors were obtained from a man between 45 and 75 years old who received an inactivated influenza vaccine.

V usage is TRBV9 and J usage is TRBJ2-7; D is unclear. This CDR3 is built from 14 residues. Germline values: CDR1 SGDLS, CDR2 YYNGEE. Deletions cut 3 bases from V and 6 bases from J, with 16 bases between. The CDR3 DNA sequence: TGTGCCAGCAGCGGCGACGAGAGGATGAGCGAGCAGTACTTC. Protein: CASSGDERMSEQYF.

The chain is built from TRBV3-1 and TRBJ2-2, with a possible D match to TRBD2 (7 bases). Trimming cost V 4 bases and J 5 bases, with 14 bases left between them. CDR1 LGHDT and CDR2 YNNKEL come from the germline V gene (reference sequence). The CDR3 loop spans 15 amino acids. In DNA form, the CDR3 reads TGTGCCAGCAGCCCCGAGGGGGGGTTGACCGGGGAGCTGTTTTTT. This translates into CASSPEGGLTGELFF.

The chain employs TRBV6-2 or TRBV6-3 and TRBJ2-3, with 9 bases lining up with TRBD1. Unmatched junction bases numbered 6, after V lost 7 bases and J lost 4 bases. CDR1 and CDR2 (germline): MNHEY, SVGEGT. CDR3 length equals 14 residues. The CDR3 spells CASKWTGVPDTQYF. CDR3 DNA sequence: TGTGCCAGCAAGTGGACAGGGGTCCCAGATACGCAGTATTTT.

A few counts support this clonotype. This chain connects TRBV6-2 or TRBV6-3 to TRBJ2-2, with a possible D match to TRBD1 (5 bases). Germline CDR1 reads MNHEY; CDR2 reads SVGEGT. With 4 bases removed from V and 0 bases from J, the gap between germline ends came to 9 bases. This CDR3 is 15 amino acids long. CDR3: CASSFGRANTGELFF. Here the CDR3 DNA reads TGTGCCAGCAGTTTTGGCAGGGCGAACACCGGGGAGCTGTTTTTT.

V and J are TRBV25-1 and TRBJ1-1; D is possibly TRBD1 (5 bases). Germline CDR1 is MGHDK and CDR2 is SYGVNS. V gave up 5 bases and J gave up 4 bases, with 14 bases separating them. The CDR3 is made up of 14 amino acids. The CDR3 protein is CASSTEGRTTEAFF. The CDR3 DNA reads as TGTGCCAGCAGTACAGAGGGGAGGACCACTGAAGCTTTCTTT.

The chain is built from TRBV20-1 and TRBJ2-1; the D gene is possibly TRBD1 (6 bases). The germline V gene encodes CDR1 DFQATT and CDR2 SNEGSKA (reference sequence). The CDR3 is 16 amino acids. The ends were cut back, 1 base at V and 0 bases at J, with 13 bases in the middle. CDR3 in DNA: TGCAGTGCTAGAGGGACAGTTTTTCGCTCCTACAATGAGCAGTTCTTC. Protein sequence: CSARGTVFRSYNEQFF.

V and J are TRBV7-2 and TRBJ2-1; TRBD2 matches at 9 bases. CDR1 and CDR2 (germline): SGHTA, FQGNSA. Losses at the gene ends were 0 bases for V and 0 bases for J; bases not matched to a gene: 3. The CDR3 is 17 residues long. CDR3 sequence (DNA): TGTGCCAGCAGCTTAGCTAGCGGGAGAAGCTCCTACAATGAGCAGTTCTTC. Translating it yields CASSLASGRSSYNEQFF.

Many counts were recorded for this clonotype. This chain links TRBV18 with TRBJ1-5; maybe TRBD1 (6 bases). The CDR3 is 14 residues long. Germline V gene data show CDR1 as KGHSH and CDR2 as LQKENI. Trimming took off 6 bases at V and 1 base at J, with 10 bases between the two ends. CDR3 residues: CASSGTRSNQPQHF. CDR3 nucleotides: TGTGCCAGCTCCGGGACAAGAAGCAATCAGCCCCAGCATTTT.

There are a few counts of this clonotype. The chain is built from TRBV6-6 and TRBJ2-1; D gene unclear. Germline V gene sequence: CDR1 MNHNY, CDR2 SVGAGI (reference sequence). The V end lost 6 bases, the J end lost 6 bases, and 6 bases lay between the germline ends. The CDR3 length is 11 residues. The CDR3 sequence is CASSYTNEQFF. The CDR3 coding sequence is TGTGCCAGCAGCTACACCAATGAGCAGTTCTTC.

The J gene is TRBJ2-7, the V gene TRBV11-1, with 11 bases that match TRBD2. The junction had 12 bases not matched to a gene; V was cut back by 0 bases and J by 5 bases. This CDR3 region has 18 residues. The germline CDR1 and CDR2 sequences are SGHAT and FQDESV (reference sequence). This CDR3 is CASSLAALTSGRSNEQYF. The CDR3 coding sequence is TGTGCCAGCAGCTTAGCCGCCCTTACTAGCGGGAGATCGAACGAGCAGTACTTC.

V and J are TRBV7-9 and TRBJ1-2, with D possibly matching TRBD1 (6 bases). V was trimmed by 5 bases and J by 8 bases, leaving 24 bases between them. Germline CDR1 is SEHNR and CDR2 is FQNEAQ (reference sequence). The CDR3 sequence is 16 residues long. As DNA, the CDR3 is TGTGCCAGCAGCCCCCTACCTAAAACAGGGTCGGAGGGCTACACCTTC. Its protein is CASSPLPKTGSEGYTF.

This clonotype has a handful of counts. V usage is TRBV11-2 and J usage is TRBJ1-4; tentative D call: TRBD1 (6 bases). The CDR3 extends over 17 amino acids. Germline CDR1 SGHAT, CDR2 FQNNGV. Trimming shortened V by 1 base and J by 7 bases, and 19 bases separated the two germline ends. CDR3 nucleotides: TGTGCCAGCAGCTTAGGGGTTTCGGGGGGCCAGGCTGAAAAACTGTTTTTT. This translates into CASSLGVSGGQAEKLFF.

V usage is TRBV6-1 and J usage is TRBJ1-6, with D maybe TRBD1 (5 bases). Trimming stripped 1 base from V and 5 bases from J, with 6 bases between. The CDR3 extends over 14 amino acids. Per the germline V gene, CDR1 is MNHNS and CDR2 is SASEGT. In DNA form, the CDR3 reads TGTGCCAGCAGTGAAGGGGGGAATAATTCACCCCTCCACTTT. Translated: CASSEGGNNSPLHF.

The chain recombines TRBV10-3 with TRBJ2-7; D may be TRBD2 (6 bases). Trimming cost V 0 bases and J 3 bases, with 15 bases left between them. The germline CDR1 and CDR2 sequences are ENHRY and SYGVKD. The CDR3 loop spans 16 amino acids. The DNA for the CDR3 is TGTGCCATCAGTGAGTCAATGGCGGGGAGTTTCTACGAGCAGTACTTC. It encodes CAISESMAGSFYEQYF.

The chain joins TRBV10-3 to TRBJ2-2, with D possibly matching TRBD1 (5 bases). The CDR3 is 14 residues long. Germline V gene lookup returns CDR1 ENHRY and CDR2 SYGVKD. V lost 10 bases to trimming and J lost 2 bases, with 14 bases between them. CDR3 amino acids: CATSRQGNTGELFF. DNA for the CDR3: TGTGCCACATCAAGGCAGGGTAACACCGGGGAGCTGTTTTTT.

This chain connects TRBV7-3 to TRBJ2-1, with TRBD2 identical over 10 bases. CDR3 length equals 18 residues. The V and J ends lost 2 bases and 5 bases, in that order; junction bases with no gene match: 12. From germline, CDR1 is SGHTA and CDR2 FQGTGA. Written as DNA, the CDR3 is TGTGCCAGCAGCTTATATCAGCTAGCGGGAGTATTCGACAATGAGCAGTTCTTC. It is translated as CASSLYQLAGVFDNEQFF.

This clonotype turned up a few times. J is TRBJ2-2 and V is TRBV11-3; possible D gene TRBD2, 6 bases. The CDR3 length is 13 residues. CDR1 SGHNT and CDR2 YENEEA come from the germline V gene. V dropped 4 bases and J dropped 5 bases, with 8 bases sitting between them. DNA for the CDR3: TGTGCCAGCAGCTGGACTACAACCGGGGAGCTGTTTTTT. Its protein product is CASSWTTTGELFF.

This chain joins TRBV27 and TRBJ1-2, with TRBD1 as a possible D gene (6 bases). Germline CDR1 reads MNHEY; CDR2 reads SMNVEV (reference sequence). This CDR3 comprises 15 residues. With 5 bases removed from V and 1 base from J, the gap between germline ends came to 14 bases. This CDR3 reads CASSPGGRHNYGYTF. The DNA of the CDR3 is TGTGCCAGCAGTCCGGGGGGCAGACATAACTATGGCTACACCTTC.

Turning to this clonotype: A read error may produce the germline difference seen at one junction end. This chain connects TRBV7-9 to TRBJ1-6; D gene unclear. The CDR3 spans 16 residues. Germline V lookup: CDR1 SEHNR, CDR2 FQNEAQ (reference sequence). In DNA, the CDR3 is TGTGCCAGCAGCTTATCCAGGAGCTCCTATGATTCACCCCTCCACTTT. Protein product: CASSLSRSSYDSPLHF.

The V gene is TRBV11-2, the J gene TRBJ2-2, with 12 bases aligning to TRBD2. Germline V gene data show CDR1 as SGHAT and CDR2 as FQNNGV. This CDR3 region has 19 residues. Trimming cost V 5 bases and J 5 bases; bases outside gene matches: 15. DNA for the CDR3: TGTGCCAGCAGCACCCGGATCCTAGCGGGGGGGCCGGGTACCGGGGAGCTGTTTTTT. Protein: CASSTRILAGGPGTGELFF.

In its sample, this clonotype was seen many times. The gene calls are TRBV12-3 or TRBV12-4 and TRBJ2-1, with D possibly matching TRBD1 (6 bases). This CDR3 has 13 amino acids. V lost 2 bases to trimming and J lost 8 bases, with 10 bases between them. CDR3 sequence: CASSLKGVHEQFF. For the CDR3, the DNA is TGTGCCAGCAGTTTAAAGGGGGTCCATGAGCAGTTCTTC.

The chain links TRBV28 to TRBJ2-1; a possible D gene is TRBD2 (6 bases). The germline CDR1 and CDR2 sequences are MDHEN and SYDVKM. The V end lost 5 bases, the J end lost 2 bases, and 19 bases lay between the germline ends. The CDR3 has 17 amino acids. DNA for the CDR3: TGTGCCAGCAGTCCTCTTATGTCCGGGGGAGCCTACAATGAGCAGTTCTTC. It is translated as CASSPLMSGGAYNEQFF.

This sequence joins TRBV18 and TRBJ2-7; 7 positions match TRBD1. V shed 4 bases and J 5 bases; nucleotides not matched to a gene: 5. This CDR3 has 13 residues. The germline V gene encodes CDR1 KGHSH and CDR2 LQKENI. This CDR3 reads CASSLDRLNEQYF. CDR3 sequence (DNA): TGTGCCAGCTCACTGGACAGGCTTAACGAGCAGTACTTC.

The V gene is TRBV7-9, the J gene TRBJ1-5; D is undetermined. Trimming removed 4 bases at V and 3 bases at J, with 16 bases between. The germline V gene encodes CDR1 SEHNR and CDR2 FQNEAQ (reference sequence). The CDR3 is 16 residues long. The CDR3 bases are TGTGCCAGCAGCTCATCTTCCGGACGGGACAATCAGCCCCAGCATTTT. Translated, it gives CASSSSSGRDNQPQHF.

The sample holds a few counts of this clonotype. The chain recombines TRBV12-3 or TRBV12-4 with TRBJ2-7, with no clear D. The CDR3 totals 13 residues. V lost 1 base and J lost 2, with 6 bases in between. CDR3 DNA sequence: TGTGCCAGCAGTTTAGTAGAAGCCTACGAGCAGTACTTC. Translated, it gives CASSLVEAYEQYF.

CDR3 region: CASSPLLSGGPQETQYF. CDR3 coding DNA: TGTGCCAGCAGCCCTCTGTTGAGCGGGGGGCCACAAGAGACCCAGTACTTC. The chain uses TRBV3-1 and TRBJ2-5, with 9 bases aligning to TRBD2. This CDR3 spans 17 amino acids. J gave up 2 bases and V 4 bases, and 11 bases lay outside the gene matches. CDR1 LGHDT and CDR2 YNNKEL come from the germline V gene (reference sequence).

This clonotype was counted a few times. The J gene is TRBJ1-5, the V gene TRBV24-1; tentative D call: TRBD1 (6 bases). Between the trimmed V and J ends, which lost 8 bases and 0 bases, there was a span of 16 bases. This CDR3 has 16 amino acids. CDR1 and CDR2 from the germline V gene are KGHDR and SFDVKD. In DNA, the CDR3 is TGTGCCACCATTATTGTGAGGACAGATAGCAATCAGCCCCAGCATTTT. Translation: CATIIVRTDSNQPQHF.

This clonotype appeared a few times. The CDR3 reads CASSPAGSGRGLFEQYF. The CDR3 DNA reads as TGTGCCAGCTCACCGGCTGGGTCGGGCAGGGGGCTTTTCGAGCAGTACTTC. V gene TRBV18 combines with J gene TRBJ2-7; TRBD1 aligns across 8 bases. J lost 6 bases, V lost 3 bases, and 16 bases had no gene match. The CDR3 has 17 residues. CDR1 and CDR2 from the germline V gene are KGHSH and LQKENI. Together with reference TRBV18 and TRBJ2-7, the CDR3 gives the full variable domain: NAGVMQNPRHLVRRRGQEARLRCSPMKGHSHVYWYRQLPEEGLKFMVYLQKENIIDESGMPKERFSAEFPKEGPSILRIQQVVRGDSAAYFCASSPAGSGRGLFEQYFGPGTRLTVT.

The rearrangement links TRBV28 to TRBJ2-3, with 12 bases lining up with TRBD2. In germline, CDR1 is MDHEN, CDR2 SYDVKM. Losses at the gene ends were 6 bases for V and 2 bases for J; bases not matched to a gene: 3. The CDR3 runs 15 residues. The CDR3 DNA is TGTGCCAGCAGCCGACTAGCGGGGGTCACAGATACGCAGTATTTT. As protein: CASSRLAGVTDTQYF.

The table lists this clonotype with a few counts. V is TRBV12-3 or TRBV12-4 and J is TRBJ2-7; 7 nucleotides line up with TRBD1. After removal of 2 bases from V and 0 bases from J, the junction contained 7 bases not matched to a gene. The CDR3 totals 16 residues. CDR3 in DNA: TGTGCCAGCAGTTTAACCGACAGGGTTAGCTCCTACGAGCAGTACTTC. It specifies CASSLTDRVSSYEQYF.

This clonotype was seen more than once but under ten times. J is TRBJ2-3 and V is TRBV5-1; possible D gene TRBD1, 7 bases. The V and J ends lost 1 base and 5 bases respectively, with 17 bases between them. In germline, CDR1 is SGHRS, CDR2 YFSETQ. This CDR3 spans 16 amino acids. CDR3 in DNA: TGCGCCAGCAGCTTGCGGTCAGGGGGAGGCATAGATACGCAGTATTTT. Translated, it gives CASSLRSGGGIDTQYF. Variable domain in full (rest from reference TRBV5-1 and TRBJ2-3): KAGVTQTPRYLIKTRGQQVTLSCSPISGHRSVSWYQQTPGQGLQFLFEYFSETQRNKGNFPGRFSGRQFSNSRSEMNVSTLELGDSALYLCASSLRSGGGIDTQYFGPGTRLTVL.